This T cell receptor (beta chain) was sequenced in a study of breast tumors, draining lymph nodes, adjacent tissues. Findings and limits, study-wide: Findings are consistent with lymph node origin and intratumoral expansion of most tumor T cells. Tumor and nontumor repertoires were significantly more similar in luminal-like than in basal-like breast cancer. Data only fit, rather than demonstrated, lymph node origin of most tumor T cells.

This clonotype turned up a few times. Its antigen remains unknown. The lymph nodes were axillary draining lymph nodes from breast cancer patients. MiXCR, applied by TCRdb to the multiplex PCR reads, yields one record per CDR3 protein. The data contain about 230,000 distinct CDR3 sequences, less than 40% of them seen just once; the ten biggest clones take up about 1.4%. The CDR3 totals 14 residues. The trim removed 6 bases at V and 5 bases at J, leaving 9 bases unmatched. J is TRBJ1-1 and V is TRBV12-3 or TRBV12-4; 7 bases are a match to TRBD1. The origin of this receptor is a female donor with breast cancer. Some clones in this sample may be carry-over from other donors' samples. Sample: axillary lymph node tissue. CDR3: CASSPLQGWTEAFF. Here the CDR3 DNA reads TGTGCCAGCAGCCCCTTACAGGGGTGGACTGAAGCTTTCTTT.